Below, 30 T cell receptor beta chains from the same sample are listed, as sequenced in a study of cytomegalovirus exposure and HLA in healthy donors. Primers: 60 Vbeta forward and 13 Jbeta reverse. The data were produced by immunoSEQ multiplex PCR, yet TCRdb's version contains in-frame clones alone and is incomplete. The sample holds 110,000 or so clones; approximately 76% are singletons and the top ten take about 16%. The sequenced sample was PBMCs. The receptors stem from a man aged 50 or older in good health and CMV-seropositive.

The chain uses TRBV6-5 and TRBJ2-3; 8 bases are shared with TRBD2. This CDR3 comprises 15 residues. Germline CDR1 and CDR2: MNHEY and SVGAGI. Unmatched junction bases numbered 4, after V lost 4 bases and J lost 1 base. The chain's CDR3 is CASSSSLAGTDTQYF. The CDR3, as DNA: TGTGCCAGCAGTTCCTCACTAGCGGGCACAGATACGCAGTATTTT.

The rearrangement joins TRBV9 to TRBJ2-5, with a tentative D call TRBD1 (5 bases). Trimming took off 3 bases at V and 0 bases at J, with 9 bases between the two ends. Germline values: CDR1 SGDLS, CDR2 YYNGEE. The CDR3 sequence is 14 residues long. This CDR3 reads CASSEGNYQETQYF. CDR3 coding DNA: TGTGCCAGCAGCGAGGGGAACTACCAAGAGACCCAGTACTTC. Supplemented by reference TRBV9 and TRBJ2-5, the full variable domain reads DSGVTQTPKHLITATGQRVTLRCSPRSGDLSVYWYQQSLDQGLQFLIQYYNGEERAKGNILERFSAQQFPDLHSELNLSSLELGDSALYFCASSEGNYQETQYFGPGTRLLVL.

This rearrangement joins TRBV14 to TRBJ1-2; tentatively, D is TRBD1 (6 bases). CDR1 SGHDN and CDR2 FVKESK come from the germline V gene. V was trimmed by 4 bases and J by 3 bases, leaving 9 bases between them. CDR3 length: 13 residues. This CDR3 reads CASSRDIYYGYTF. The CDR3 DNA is TGTGCCAGCAGCCGGGACATTTACTATGGCTACACCTTC.

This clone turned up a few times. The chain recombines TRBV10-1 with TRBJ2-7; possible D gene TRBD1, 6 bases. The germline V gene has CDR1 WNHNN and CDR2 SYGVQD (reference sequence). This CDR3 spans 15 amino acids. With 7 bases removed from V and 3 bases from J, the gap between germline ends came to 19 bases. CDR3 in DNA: TGCGCCAGCACCCCACCCGGGACAACCTACTACGAGCAGTACTTC. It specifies CASTPPGTTYYEQYF.

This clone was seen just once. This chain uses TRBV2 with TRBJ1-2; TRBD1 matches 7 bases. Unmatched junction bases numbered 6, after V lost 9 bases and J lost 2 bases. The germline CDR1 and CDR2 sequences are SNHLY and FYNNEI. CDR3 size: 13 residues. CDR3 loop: CASATGANYGYTF. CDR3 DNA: TGTGCCAGTGCCACAGGGGCGAACTATGGCTACACCTTC.

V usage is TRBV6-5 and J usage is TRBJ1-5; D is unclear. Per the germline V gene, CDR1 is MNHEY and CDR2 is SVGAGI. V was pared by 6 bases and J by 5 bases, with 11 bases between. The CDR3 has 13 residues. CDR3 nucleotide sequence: TGTGCCAGCAGCGAGGCTAGGTATCAGCCCCAGCATTTT. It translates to CASSEARYQPQHF.

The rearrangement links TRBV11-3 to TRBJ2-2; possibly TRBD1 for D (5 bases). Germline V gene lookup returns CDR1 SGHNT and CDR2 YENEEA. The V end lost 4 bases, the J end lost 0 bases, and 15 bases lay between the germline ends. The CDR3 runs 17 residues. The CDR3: CASSSTKGLANTGELFF. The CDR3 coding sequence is TGTGCCAGCAGCTCAACAAAGGGGCTAGCGAACACCGGGGAGCTGTTTTTT.

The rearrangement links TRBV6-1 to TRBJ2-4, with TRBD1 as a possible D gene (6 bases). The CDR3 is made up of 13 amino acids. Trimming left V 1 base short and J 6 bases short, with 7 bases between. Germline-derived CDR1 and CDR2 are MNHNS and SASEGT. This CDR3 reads CASSEVQGNIQYF. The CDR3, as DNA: TGTGCCAGCAGTGAAGTACAGGGAAACATTCAGTACTTC.

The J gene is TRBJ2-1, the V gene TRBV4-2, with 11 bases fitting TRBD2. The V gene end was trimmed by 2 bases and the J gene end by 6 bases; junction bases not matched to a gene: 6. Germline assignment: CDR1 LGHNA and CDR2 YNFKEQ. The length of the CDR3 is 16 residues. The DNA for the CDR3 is TGTGCCAGCAGCCAAAGGATAGCGGGGGGGACCAATGAGCAGTTCTTC. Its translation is CASSQRIAGGTNEQFF.

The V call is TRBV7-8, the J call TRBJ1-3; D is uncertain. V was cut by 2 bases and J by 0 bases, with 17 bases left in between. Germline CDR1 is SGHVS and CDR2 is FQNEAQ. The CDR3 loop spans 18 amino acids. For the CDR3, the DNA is TGTGCCAGCAGCTTAAGTTCCACGGTCCCAAGCTCTGGAAACACCATATATTTT. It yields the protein CASSLSSTVPSSGNTIYF.

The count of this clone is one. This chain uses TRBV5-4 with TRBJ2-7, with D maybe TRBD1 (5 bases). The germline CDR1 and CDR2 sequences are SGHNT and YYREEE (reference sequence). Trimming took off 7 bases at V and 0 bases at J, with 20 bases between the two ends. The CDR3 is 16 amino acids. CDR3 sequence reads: CASRPGGRVGSYEQYF. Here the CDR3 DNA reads TGTGCCAGCCGACCCGGCGGCAGGGTTGGCTCCTACGAGCAGTACTTC.

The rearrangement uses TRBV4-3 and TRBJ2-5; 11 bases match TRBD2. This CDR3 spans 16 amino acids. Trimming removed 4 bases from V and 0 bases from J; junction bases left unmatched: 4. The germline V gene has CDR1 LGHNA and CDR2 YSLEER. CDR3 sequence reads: CASSREGLADQETQYF. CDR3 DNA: TGCGCCAGCAGCCGCGAGGGACTAGCGGACCAAGAGACCCAGTACTTC.

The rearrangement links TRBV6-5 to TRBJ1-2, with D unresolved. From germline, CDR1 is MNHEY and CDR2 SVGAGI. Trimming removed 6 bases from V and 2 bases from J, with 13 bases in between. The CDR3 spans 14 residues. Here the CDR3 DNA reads TGTGCCAGCAGCGATACGGTGCCGAACTATGGCTACACCTTC. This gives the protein CASSDTVPNYGYTF.

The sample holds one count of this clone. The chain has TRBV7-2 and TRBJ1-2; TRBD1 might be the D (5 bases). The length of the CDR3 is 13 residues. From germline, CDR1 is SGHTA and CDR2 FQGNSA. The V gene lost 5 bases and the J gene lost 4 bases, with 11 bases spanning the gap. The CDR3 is CASSRVGGYGYTF. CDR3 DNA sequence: TGTGCCAGCAGCCGTGTGGGGGGCTATGGCTACACCTTC.

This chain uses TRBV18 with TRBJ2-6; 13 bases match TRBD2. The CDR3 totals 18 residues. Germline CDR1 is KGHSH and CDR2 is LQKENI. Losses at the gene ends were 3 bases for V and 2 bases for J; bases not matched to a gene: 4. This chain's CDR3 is CASSPLGLAGAGANVLTF. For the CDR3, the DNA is TGTGCCAGCTCACCTCTCGGACTAGCGGGAGCTGGGGCCAACGTCCTGACTTTC.

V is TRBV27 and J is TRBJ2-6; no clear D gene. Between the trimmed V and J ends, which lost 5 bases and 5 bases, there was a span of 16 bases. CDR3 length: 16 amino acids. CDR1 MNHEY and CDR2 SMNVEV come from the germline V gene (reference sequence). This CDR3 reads CASSVEVPLWANVLTF. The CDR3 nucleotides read TGTGCCAGCAGTGTTGAGGTCCCCCTCTGGGCCAACGTCCTGACTTTC.

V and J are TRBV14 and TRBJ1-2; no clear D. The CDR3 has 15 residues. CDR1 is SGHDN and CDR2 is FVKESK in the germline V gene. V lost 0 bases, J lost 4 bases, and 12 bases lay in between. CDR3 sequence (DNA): TGTGCCAGCAGCCAAGATGGGCATCGACCCTATGGCTACACCTTC. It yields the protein CASSQDGHRPYGYTF.

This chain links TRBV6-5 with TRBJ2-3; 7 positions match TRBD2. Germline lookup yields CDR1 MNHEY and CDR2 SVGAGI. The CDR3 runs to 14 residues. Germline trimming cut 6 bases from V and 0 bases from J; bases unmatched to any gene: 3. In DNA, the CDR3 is TGTGCCAGCAGGCTGGGGGGGAGCACAGATACGCAGTATTTT. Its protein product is CASRLGGSTDTQYF.

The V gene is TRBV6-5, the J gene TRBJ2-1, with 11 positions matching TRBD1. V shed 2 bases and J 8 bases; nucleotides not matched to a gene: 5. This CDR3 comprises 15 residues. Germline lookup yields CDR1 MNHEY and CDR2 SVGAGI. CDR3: CASSYRRTGGYEQFF. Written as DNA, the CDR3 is TGTGCCAGCAGTTACCGCCGGACAGGGGGCTATGAGCAGTTCTTC.

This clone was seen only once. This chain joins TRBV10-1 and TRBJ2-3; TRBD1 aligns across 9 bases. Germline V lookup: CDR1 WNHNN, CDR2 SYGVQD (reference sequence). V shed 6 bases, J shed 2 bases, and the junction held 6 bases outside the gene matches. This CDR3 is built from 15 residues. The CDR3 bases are TGCGCCAGCAGCCGCCGGGACAGGGTCACAGATACGCAGTATTTT. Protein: CASSRRDRVTDTQYF.

The CDR3 DNA is TGCGCCAGCAGCCAAGGGACAGGGAGGACCACAGATACGCAGTATTTT. Its protein is CASSQGTGRTTDTQYF. This rearrangement joins TRBV4-3 to TRBJ2-3; 8 nucleotides match TRBD1. Germline-derived CDR1 and CDR2 are LGHNA and YSLEER. This CDR3 is built from 16 residues. With 1 base clipped from V and 2 bases from J, the junction kept 5 bases outside the gene matches.

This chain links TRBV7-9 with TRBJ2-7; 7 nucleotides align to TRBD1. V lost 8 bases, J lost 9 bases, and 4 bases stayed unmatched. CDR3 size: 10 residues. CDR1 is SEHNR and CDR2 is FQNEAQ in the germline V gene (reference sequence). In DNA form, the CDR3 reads TGTGCCAGCGGACAGGAGCGGCAGTACTTC. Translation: CASGQERQYF.

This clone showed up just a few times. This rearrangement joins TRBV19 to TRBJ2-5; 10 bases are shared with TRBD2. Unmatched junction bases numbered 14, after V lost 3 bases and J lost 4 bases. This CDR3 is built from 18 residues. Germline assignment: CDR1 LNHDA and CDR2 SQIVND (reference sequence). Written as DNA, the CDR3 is TGTGCCAGTAGTATTTTCCTTTTAGCGGGAGGAATCTCAGAGACCCAGTACTTC. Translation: CASSIFLLAGGISETQYF.

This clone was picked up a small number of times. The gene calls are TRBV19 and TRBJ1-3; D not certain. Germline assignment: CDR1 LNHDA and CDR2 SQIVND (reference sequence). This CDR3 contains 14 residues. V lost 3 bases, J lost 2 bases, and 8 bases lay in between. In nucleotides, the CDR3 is TGTGCCAGTAGTATGTCCGGGACTGGAAACACCATATATTTT. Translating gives CASSMSGTGNTIYF.

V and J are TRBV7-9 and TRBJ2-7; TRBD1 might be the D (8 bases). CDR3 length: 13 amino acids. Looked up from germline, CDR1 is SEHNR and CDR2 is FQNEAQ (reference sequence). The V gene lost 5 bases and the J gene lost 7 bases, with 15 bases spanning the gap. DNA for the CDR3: TGTGCCAGCAGCATGACAGGGGAGGGAGAGCAGTACTTC. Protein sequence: CASSMTGEGEQYF.

The chain's CDR3 is CASSLYGGGTQYF. CDR3 coding DNA: TGTGCCAGCAGTTTATACGGGGGAGGGACCCAGTACTTC. This chain links TRBV27 with TRBJ2-5; perhaps TRBD2 as D (6 bases). Trimming left V 1 base short and J 7 bases short, with 10 bases between. The CDR3 loop spans 13 amino acids. Germline lookup yields CDR1 MNHEY and CDR2 SMNVEV (reference sequence).

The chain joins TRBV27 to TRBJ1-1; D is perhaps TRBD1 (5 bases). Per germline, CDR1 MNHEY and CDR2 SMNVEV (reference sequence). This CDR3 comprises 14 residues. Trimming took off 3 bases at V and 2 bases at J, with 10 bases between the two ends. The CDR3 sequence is CASSFIGGNTEAFF. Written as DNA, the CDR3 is TGTGCCAGCAGTTTTATCGGGGGAAACACTGAAGCTTTCTTT.

CDR3 loop: CASSTGTLDQPQHF. CDR3 in DNA: TGTGCCAGCAGCACCGGGACACTCGATCAGCCCCAGCATTTT. The chain couples TRBV13 to TRBJ1-5, with D tentatively TRBD1 (6 bases). CDR3 length: 14 residues. Germline assignment: CDR1 PRHDT and CDR2 FYEKMQ (reference sequence). The V end lost 5 bases, the J end lost 5 bases, and 13 bases lay between the germline ends.

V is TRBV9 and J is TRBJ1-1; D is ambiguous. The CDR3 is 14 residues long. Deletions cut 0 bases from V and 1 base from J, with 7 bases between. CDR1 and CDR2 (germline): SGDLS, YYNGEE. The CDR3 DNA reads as TGTGCCAGCAGCGTAGTGGCAGGGAACACTGAAGCTTTCTTT. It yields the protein CASSVVAGNTEAFF.

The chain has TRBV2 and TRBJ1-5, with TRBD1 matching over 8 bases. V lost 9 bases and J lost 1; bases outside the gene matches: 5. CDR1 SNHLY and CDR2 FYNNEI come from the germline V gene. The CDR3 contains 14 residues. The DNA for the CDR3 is TGTGCCAGAGGGACAGGCTGGAGCAATCAGCCCCAGCATTTT. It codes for CARGTGWSNQPQHF.